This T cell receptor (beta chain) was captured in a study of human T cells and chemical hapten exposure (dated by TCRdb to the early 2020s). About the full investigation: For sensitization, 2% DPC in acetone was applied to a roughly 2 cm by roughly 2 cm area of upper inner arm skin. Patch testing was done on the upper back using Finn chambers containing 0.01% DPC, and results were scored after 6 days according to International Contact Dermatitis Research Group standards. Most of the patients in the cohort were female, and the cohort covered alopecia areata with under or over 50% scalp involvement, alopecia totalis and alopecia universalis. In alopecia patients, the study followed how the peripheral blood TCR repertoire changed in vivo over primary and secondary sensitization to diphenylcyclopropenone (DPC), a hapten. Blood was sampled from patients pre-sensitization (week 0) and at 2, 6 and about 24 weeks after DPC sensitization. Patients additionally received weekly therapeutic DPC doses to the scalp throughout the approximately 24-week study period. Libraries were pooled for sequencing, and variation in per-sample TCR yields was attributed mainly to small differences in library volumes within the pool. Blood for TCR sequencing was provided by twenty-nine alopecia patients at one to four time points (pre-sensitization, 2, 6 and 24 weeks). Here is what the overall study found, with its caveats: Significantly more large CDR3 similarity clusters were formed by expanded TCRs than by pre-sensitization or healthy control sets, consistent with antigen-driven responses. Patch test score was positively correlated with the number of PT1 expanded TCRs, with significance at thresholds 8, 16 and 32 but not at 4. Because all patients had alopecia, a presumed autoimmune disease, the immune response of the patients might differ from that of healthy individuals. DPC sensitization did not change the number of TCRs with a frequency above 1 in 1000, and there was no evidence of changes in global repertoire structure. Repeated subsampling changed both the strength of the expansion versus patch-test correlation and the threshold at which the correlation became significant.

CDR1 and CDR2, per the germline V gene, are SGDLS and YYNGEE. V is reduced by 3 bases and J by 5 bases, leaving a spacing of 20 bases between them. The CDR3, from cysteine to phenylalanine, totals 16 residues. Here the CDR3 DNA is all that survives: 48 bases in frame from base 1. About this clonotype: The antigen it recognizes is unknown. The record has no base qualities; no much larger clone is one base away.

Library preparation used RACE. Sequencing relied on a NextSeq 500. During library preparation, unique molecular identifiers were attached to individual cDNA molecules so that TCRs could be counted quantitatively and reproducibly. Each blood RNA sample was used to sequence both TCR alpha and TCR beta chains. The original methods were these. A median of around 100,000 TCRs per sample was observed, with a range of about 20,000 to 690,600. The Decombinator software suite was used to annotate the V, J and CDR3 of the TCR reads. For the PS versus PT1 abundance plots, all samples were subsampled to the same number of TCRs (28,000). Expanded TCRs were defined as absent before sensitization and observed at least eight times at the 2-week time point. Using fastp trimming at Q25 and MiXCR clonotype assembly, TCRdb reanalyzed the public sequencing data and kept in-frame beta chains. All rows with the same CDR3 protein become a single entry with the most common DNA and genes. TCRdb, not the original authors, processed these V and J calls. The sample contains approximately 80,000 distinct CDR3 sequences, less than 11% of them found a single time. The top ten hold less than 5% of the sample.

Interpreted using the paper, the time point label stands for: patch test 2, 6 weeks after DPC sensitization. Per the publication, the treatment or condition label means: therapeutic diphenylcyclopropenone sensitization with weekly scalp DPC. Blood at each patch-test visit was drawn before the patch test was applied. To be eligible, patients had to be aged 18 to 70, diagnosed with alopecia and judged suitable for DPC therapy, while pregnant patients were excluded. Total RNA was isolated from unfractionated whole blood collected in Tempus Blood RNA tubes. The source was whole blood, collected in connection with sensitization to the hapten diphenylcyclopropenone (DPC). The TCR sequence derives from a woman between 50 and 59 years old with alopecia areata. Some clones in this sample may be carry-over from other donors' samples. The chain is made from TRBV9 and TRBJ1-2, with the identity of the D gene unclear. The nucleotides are TGTGCCAGCAGCGCCCAGCCAGTGGGGATTCGATATGGCTACACCTTC. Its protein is CASSAQPVGIRYGYTF.